The clone carrying this T cell receptor beta chain has a count of ten or more. The time point is: newly diagnosed GD, antithyroid drugs for less than 3 months. With RNA extracted from PBMCs as input, the TCR library was made. This sample is part of a study of regulatory T cells in long-lasting Graves disease. The germline gives CDR1 SGHTA, CDR2 FQGNSA. The V end lost 4 bases, the J end lost 2 bases, and 11 bases lay between the germline ends. This CDR3 is 14 amino acids long. Construction of the TCR beta libraries employed iRepertoire HTBI primers in conjunction with Arm-PCR of CDR3 regions. TCRdb re-called the multiplex PCR reads with MiXCR, one entry per CDR3 protein. The sample consists of a few hundred thousand distinct CDR3 sequences, over 15% of them appearing once. The data also belong to a second study, concerning T cells in Graves' hyperthyroidism and ophthalmopathy.

The chain couples TRBV7-2 to TRBJ1-1; D gene ambiguous. The TCR comes from a man aged 35 to 55 with Graves disease. Material: peripheral blood mononuclear cells (PBMCs), obtained at new diagnosis, from a patient treated with antithyroid drugs. In DNA form, the CDR3 reads TGTGCCAGCAGCTCACGGGCCTATAACACTGAAGCTTTCTTT. Amino acid sequence: CASSSRAYNTEAFF.